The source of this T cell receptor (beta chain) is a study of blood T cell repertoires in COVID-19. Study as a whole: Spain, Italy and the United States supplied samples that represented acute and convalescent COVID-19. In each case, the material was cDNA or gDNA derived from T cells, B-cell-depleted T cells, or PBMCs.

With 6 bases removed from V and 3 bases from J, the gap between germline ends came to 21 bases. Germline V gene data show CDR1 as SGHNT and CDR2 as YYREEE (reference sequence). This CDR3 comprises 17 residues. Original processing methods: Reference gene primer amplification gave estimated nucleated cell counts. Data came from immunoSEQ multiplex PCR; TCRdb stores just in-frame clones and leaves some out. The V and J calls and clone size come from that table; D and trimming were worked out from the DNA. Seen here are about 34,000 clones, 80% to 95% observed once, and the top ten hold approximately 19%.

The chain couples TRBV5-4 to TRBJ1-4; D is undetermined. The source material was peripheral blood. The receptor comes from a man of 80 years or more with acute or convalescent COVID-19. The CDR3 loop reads CASKHKGRSTSNEKLFF. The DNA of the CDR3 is TGTGCCAGCAAGCATAAAGGGAGGTCAACATCTAATGAAAAACTGTTTTTT.